This entry concerns a single T cell receptor (beta chain). Naive CD8 isolation took CD45RO-negative cells positively selected for CCR7 and excluded terminally differentiated effector memory CD45RA+ cells. Healthy HIV-negative adults without recent acute infections or vaccinations served as donors. Several immunoSEQ plates held equal portions of the genomic DNA taken from each subset. Profiled with immunoSEQ multiplex PCR; TCRdb holds only in-frame clones, not every one. Of about 550,000 clones listed, about 95% are singletons. These data belong to a study of shared clonotypes between healthy human individuals. The sample taken for sequencing was naive CD8+ T cells sorted from blood. This clonotype was sampled from a young woman in good health.

Written as DNA, the CDR3 is TGTGCCAGCAGCCGACTAATGACTAGCGGCTCCTACGAGCAGTACTTC. As protein: CASSRLMTSGSYEQYF. J is TRBJ2-7 and V is TRBV7-9; 9 bases match TRBD2. From germline, CDR1 is SEHNR and CDR2 FQNEAQ (reference sequence). The CDR3 totals 16 residues. Trimming took 5 bases from V and 0 from J; bases not matched to a gene: 8.